Below, 8 T cell receptor beta chains from the same sample are listed, as sequenced in a study of CD8+ T cells in alopecia areata. RNA extraction was followed by reverse transcription into cDNA, which acted as the sequencing template. Using immunoSEQ multiplex PCR, the repertoire was profiled, and TCRdb retains in-frame clones only, with some absent. The sample has around 120,000 clones; 53% are singletons. Documented treatment: oral pan-JAK inhibitor, 5-10 mg twice daily. The input for sequencing was CD4+ T cells sorted from blood, taken at week 4, from a patient treated with tofacitinib. The receptors here all came from a human donor with alopecia areata.

V gene TRBV14 combines with J gene TRBJ1-2; tentative D call: TRBD1 (6 bases). This CDR3 has 16 residues. Between the trimmed V and J ends, which lost 4 bases and 4 bases, there was a span of 19 bases. Germline CDR1 SGHDN, CDR2 FVKESK. The CDR3 loop is CASSRGQGSPIYGYTF. CDR3 nucleotide sequence: TGTGCCAGCAGCCGGGGCCAGGGGAGTCCCATCTATGGCTACACCTTC.

The V and J genes are TRBV5-1 and TRBJ2-7; no firm D call. The CDR3 runs to 16 residues. Germline values: CDR1 SGHRS, CDR2 YFSETQ. Deletions cut 4 bases from V and 5 bases from J, with 22 bases between. In DNA, the CDR3 is TGCGCCAGCAGCCCGAGGCTAGGACGAGACGCCCACGAGCAGTACTTC. This sequence encodes CASSPRLGRDAHEQYF.

The CDR3 bases are TGTGCCTGGAGCGGTGGGGTCAACACCGGGGAGCTGTTTTTT. Protein: CAWSGGVNTGELFF. This chain links TRBV30 with TRBJ2-2; D not certain. Per the germline V gene, CDR1 is GTSNPN and CDR2 is SVGIG (reference sequence). The CDR3 runs to 14 residues. V was trimmed by 3 bases and J by 2 bases, leaving 10 bases between them.

The chain employs TRBV7-2 and TRBJ1-1, with unresolved D. V lost 2 bases and J 8 bases, leaving 12 bases between the germline ends. The CDR3 has 13 residues. CDR1 SGHTA and CDR2 FQGNSA come from the germline V gene. The CDR3 is CASSLFAAPEAFF. The CDR3 DNA follows: TGTGCCAGCAGCTTATTCGCGGCACCCGAAGCTTTCTTT.

The CDR3 spells CASSQEGSNQPQHF. CDR3 nucleotide sequence: TGCGCCAGCAGCCAAGAGGGTAGCAATCAGCCCCAGCATTTT. J is TRBJ1-5 and V is TRBV4-1; D is ambiguous. The germline V and J ends were trimmed by 0 bases and 0 bases, with 3 bases remaining between them. Looked up from germline, CDR1 is MGHRA and CDR2 is YSYEKL. This CDR3 region has 14 residues.

The chain carries TRBV4-1 and TRBJ2-3; no clear D gene. Germline CDR1 is MGHRA and CDR2 is YSYEKL. The CDR3 has 13 residues. Deletions cut 8 bases from V and 2 bases from J, with 11 bases between. CDR3 sequence reads: CASGPYDTDTQYF. DNA for the CDR3: TGCGCCAGCGGACCGTACGACACAGATACGCAGTATTTT.

This clone came up a few times. The chain carries TRBV11-2 and TRBJ1-2, with unresolved D. Per the germline V gene, CDR1 is SGHAT and CDR2 is FQNNGV. Trimming left V 5 bases short and J 4 bases short, with 20 bases between. This CDR3 has 16 amino acids. In DNA form, the CDR3 reads TGTGCCAGCAGCGGACTAAGAGGACCGGAATCCTATGGCTACACCTTC. This sequence encodes CASSGLRGPESYGYTF.

This chain links TRBV4-1 with TRBJ2-7, with D hard to call. Looked up from germline, CDR1 is MGHRA and CDR2 is YSYEKL. Trimming removed 3 bases at V and 5 bases at J, with 11 bases between. The CDR3 covers 13 residues. The CDR3 region has the DNA TGCGCCAGCAGCCAGGAAGTACCTAACGAGCAGTACTTC. It codes for CASSQEVPNEQYF.